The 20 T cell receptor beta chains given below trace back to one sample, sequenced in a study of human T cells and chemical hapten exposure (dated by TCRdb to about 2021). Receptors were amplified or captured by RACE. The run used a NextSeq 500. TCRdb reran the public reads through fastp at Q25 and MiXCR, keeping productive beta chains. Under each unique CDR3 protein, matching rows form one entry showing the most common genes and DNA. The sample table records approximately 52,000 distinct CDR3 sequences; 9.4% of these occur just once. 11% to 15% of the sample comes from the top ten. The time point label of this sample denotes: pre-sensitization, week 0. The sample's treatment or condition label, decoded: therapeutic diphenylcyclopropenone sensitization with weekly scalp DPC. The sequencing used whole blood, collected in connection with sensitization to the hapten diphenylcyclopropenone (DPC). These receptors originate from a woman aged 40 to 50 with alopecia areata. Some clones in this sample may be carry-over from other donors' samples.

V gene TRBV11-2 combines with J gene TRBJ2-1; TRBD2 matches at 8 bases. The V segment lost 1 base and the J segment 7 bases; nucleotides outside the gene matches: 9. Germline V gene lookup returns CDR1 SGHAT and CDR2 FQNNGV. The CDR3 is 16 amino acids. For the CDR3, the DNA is TGTGCCAGCAGCTTAGTCCCAGCGGGGGCTAAAAATGAGCAGTTCTTC. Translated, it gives CASSLVPAGAKNEQFF.

The CDR3 coding sequence is TGCGCCAGCAGCCAAGGCTCAGAGGGCTACAATGAGCAGTTCTTC. It yields the protein CASSQGSEGYNEQFF. V gene TRBV4-1 combines with J gene TRBJ2-1, with a possible D match to TRBD2 (5 bases). The CDR3 spans 15 residues. Germline CDR1 is MGHRA and CDR2 is YSYEKL. V was shortened by 1 base and J by 3 bases, with 10 bases between the two germline ends.

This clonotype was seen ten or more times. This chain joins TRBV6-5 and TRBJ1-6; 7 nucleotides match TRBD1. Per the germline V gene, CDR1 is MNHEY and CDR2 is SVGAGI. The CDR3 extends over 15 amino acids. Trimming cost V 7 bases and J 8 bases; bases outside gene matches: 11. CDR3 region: CASKTGVRIHSPLHF. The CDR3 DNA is TGTGCCAGCAAAACAGGGGTTAGAATTCATTCACCCCTCCACTTT.

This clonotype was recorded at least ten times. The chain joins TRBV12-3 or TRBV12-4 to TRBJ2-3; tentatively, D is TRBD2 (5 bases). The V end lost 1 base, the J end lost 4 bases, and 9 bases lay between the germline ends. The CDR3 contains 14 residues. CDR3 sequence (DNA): TGTGCCAGCAGTTTAGGGCTAGCCGCAGATACGCAGTATTTT. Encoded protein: CASSLGLAADTQYF.

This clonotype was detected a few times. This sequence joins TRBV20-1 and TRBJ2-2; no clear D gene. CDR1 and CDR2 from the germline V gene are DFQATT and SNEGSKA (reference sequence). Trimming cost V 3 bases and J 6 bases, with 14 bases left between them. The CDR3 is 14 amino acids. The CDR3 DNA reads TGCAGTGCTAGCGCTTCTTCGGTGGCCGGGGAGCTGTTTTTT. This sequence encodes CSASASSVAGELFF.

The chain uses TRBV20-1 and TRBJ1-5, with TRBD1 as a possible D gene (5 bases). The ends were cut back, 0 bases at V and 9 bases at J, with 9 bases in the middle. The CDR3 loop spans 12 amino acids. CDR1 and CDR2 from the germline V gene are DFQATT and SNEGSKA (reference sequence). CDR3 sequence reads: CSARDTGRPQHF. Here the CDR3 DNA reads TGCAGTGCTAGAGATACGGGACGGCCCCAGCATTTT.

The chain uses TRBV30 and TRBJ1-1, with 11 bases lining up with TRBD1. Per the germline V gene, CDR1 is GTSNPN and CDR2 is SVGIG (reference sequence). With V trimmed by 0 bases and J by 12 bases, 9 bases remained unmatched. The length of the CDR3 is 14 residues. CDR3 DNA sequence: TGTGCCTGGAGTGTAATTTCGGGACAGGGGGGGACTTTCTTT. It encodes CAWSVISGQGGTFF.

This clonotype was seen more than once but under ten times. For the CDR3, the DNA is TGTGCCAGCAGTCCGCGGACTAGCGGGGGCCTTCACACAGATACGCAGTATTTT. Translating gives CASSPRTSGGLHTDTQYF. V is TRBV28 and J is TRBJ2-3, with 13 bases identical to TRBD2. The CDR3 runs to 18 residues. The junction had 10 bases not matched to a gene; V was cut back by 5 bases and J by 2 bases. The germline V gene has CDR1 MDHEN and CDR2 SYDVKM. Drawing the rest from reference TRBV28 and TRBJ2-3, the complete variable domain is DVKVTQSSRYLVKRTGEKVFLECVQDMDHENMFWYRQDPGLGLRLIYFSYDVKMKEKGDIPEGYSVSREKKERFSLILESASTNQTSMYLCASSPRTSGGLHTDTQYFGPGTRLTVL.

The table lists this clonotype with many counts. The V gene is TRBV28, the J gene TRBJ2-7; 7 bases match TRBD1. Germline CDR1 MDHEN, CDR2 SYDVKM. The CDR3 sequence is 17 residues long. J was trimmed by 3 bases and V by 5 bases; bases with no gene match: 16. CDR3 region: CASSPDGRGQPGYEQYF. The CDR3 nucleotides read TGTGCCAGCAGTCCCGATGGAAGGGGACAGCCAGGCTACGAGCAGTACTTC.

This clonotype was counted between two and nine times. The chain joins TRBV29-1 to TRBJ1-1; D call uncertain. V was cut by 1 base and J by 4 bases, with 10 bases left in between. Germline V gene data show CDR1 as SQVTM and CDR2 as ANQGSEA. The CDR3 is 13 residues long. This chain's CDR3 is CSVEVMSGTEAFF. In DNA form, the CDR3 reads TGCAGCGTTGAAGTGATGAGTGGCACTGAAGCTTTCTTT.

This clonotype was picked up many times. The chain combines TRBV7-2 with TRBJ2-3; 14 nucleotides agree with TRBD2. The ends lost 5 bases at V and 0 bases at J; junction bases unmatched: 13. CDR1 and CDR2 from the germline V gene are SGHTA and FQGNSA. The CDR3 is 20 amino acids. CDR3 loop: CASSPRRLAGGRVSTDTQYF. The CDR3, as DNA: TGTGCCAGCAGCCCACGACGACTAGCGGGGGGGCGTGTTAGCACAGATACGCAGTATTTT.

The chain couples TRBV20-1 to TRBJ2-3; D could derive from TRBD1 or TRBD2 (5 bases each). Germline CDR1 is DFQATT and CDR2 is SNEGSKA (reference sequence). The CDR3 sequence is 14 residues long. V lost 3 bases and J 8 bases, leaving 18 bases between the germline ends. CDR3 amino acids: CSARWDPAPGTQYF. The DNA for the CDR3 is TGCAGTGCTAGGTGGGACCCTGCCCCTGGTACGCAGTATTTT.

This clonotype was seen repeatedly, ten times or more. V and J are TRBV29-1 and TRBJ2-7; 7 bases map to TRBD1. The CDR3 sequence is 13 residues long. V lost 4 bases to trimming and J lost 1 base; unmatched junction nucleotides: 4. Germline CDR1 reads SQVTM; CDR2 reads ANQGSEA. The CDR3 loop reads CSVGGTDSYEQYF. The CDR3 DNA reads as TGCAGCGTTGGGGGGACAGATTCCTACGAGCAGTACTTC.

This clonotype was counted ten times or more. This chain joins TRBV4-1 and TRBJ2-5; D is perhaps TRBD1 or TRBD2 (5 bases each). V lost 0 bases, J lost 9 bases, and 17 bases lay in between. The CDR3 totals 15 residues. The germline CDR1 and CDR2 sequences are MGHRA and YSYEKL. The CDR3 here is CASSQEEGLVVAQYF. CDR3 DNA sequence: TGCGCCAGCAGCCAAGAAGAGGGGCTTGTAGTCGCCCAGTACTTC.

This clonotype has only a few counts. The CDR3: CASSLQGTVTDTQYF. The CDR3 DNA reads TGTGCCAGCAGCCTACAGGGGACCGTCACAGATACGCAGTATTTT. V gene TRBV9 combines with J gene TRBJ2-3, with TRBD1 identical over 7 bases. Losses at the gene ends were 4 bases for V and 2 bases for J; bases not matched to a gene: 7. Germline CDR1 and CDR2: SGDLS and YYNGEE. This CDR3 has 15 amino acids.

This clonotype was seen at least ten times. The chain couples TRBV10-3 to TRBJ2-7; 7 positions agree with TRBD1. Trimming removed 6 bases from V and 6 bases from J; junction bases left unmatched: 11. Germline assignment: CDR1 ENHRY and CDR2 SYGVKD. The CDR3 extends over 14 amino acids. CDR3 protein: CAIRKQGHWPEQYF. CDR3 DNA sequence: TGTGCCATCAGGAAACAGGGGCACTGGCCCGAGCAGTACTTC.

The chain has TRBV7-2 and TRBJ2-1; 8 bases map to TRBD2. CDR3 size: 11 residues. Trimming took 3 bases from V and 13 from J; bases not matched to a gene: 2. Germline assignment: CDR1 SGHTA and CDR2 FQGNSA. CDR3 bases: TGTGCCAGCAGCTTGGGACTAGTCCAGTTCTTC. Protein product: CASSLGLVQFF.

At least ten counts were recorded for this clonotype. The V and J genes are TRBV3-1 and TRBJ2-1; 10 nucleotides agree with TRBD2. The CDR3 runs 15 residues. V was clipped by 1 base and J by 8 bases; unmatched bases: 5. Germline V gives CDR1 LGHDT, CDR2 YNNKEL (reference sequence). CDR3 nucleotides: TGTGCCAGCAGCCAAGGTCCTAGCGGGGGTTATGAGCAGTTCTTC. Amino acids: CASSQGPSGGYEQFF.

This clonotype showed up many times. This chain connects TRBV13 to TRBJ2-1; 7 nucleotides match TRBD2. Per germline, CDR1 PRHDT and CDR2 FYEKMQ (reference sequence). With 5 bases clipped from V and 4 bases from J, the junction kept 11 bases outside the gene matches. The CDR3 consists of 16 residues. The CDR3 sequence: CASSPGWAGGYNEQFF. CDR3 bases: TGTGCCAGCAGCCCTGGGTGGGCCGGGGGGTACAATGAGCAGTTCTTC.

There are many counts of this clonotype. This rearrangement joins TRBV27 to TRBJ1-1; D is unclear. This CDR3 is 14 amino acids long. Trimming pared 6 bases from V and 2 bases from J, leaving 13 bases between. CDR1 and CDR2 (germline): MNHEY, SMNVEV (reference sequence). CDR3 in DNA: TGTGCCAGCAGCAACCTAAAACCTAACACTGAAGCTTTCTTT. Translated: CASSNLKPNTEAFF.